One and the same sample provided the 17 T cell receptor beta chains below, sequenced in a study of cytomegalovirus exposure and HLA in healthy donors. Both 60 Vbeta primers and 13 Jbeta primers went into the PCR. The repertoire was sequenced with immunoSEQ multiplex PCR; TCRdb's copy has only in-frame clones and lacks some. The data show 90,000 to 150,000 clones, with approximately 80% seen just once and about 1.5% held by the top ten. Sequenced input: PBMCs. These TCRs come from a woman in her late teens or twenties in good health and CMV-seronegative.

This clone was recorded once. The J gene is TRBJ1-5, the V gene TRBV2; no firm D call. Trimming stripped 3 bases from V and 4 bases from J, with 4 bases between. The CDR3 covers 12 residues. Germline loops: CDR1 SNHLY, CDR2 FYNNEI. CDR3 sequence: CASSDGNQPQHF. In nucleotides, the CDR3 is TGTGCCAGCAGTGACGGTAATCAGCCCCAGCATTTT.

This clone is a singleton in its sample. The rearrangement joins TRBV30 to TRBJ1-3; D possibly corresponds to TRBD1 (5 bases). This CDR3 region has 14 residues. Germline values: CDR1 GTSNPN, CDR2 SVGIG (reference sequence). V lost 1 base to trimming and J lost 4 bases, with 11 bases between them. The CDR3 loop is CAWSGRGWGNTIYF. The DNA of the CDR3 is TGTGCCTGGAGTGGGAGGGGATGGGGAAACACCATATATTTT. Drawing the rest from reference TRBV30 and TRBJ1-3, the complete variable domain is SQTIHQWPATLVQPVGSPLSLECTVEGTSNPNLYWYRQAAGRGLQLLFYSVGIGQISSEVPQNLSASRPQDRQFILSSKKLLLSDSGFYLCAWSGRGWGNTIYFGEGSWLTVV.

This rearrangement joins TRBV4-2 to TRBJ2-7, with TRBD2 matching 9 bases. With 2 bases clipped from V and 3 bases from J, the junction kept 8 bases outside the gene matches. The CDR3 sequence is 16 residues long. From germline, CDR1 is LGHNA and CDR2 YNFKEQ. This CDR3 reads CASSQYFSGSLYEQYF. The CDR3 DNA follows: TGTGCCAGCAGCCAATACTTTAGCGGGAGTCTCTACGAGCAGTACTTC.

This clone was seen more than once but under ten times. CDR3 nucleotides: TGTGCCAGCAGCAGACTAGCGGAATACAATGAGCAGTTCTTC. Residues: CASSRLAEYNEQFF. V gene TRBV6-1 combines with J gene TRBJ2-1; the match to TRBD2 covers 9 bases. From germline, CDR1 is MNHNS and CDR2 SASEGT. This CDR3 has 14 amino acids. V lost 6 bases and J lost 4; bases outside the gene matches: 4.

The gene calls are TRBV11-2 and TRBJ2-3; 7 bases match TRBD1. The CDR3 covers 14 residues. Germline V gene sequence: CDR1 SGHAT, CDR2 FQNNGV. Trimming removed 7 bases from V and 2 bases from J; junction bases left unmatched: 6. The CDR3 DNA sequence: TGTGCCAGCAACCTGGACAGGACCACAGATACGCAGTATTTT. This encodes CASNLDRTTDTQYF.

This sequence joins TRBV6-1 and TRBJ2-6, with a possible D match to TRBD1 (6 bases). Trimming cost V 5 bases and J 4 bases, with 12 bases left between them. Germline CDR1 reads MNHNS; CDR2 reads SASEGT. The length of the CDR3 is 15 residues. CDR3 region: CASSHMGAGANVLTF. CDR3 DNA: TGTGCCAGCAGTCATATGGGGGCCGGGGCCAACGTCCTGACTTTC.

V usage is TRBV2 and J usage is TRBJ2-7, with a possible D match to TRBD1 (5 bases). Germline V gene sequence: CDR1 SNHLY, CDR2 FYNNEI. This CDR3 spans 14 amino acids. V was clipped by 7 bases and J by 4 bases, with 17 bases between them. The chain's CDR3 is CASMMDLPGYEQYF. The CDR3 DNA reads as TGTGCCAGCATGATGGACCTCCCAGGGTACGAGCAGTACTTC.

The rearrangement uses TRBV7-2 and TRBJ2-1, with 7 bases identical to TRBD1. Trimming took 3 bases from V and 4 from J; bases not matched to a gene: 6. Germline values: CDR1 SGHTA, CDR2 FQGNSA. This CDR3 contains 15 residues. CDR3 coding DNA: TGTGCCAGCAGCTTTGGGGACAGACGTTACAATGAGCAGTTCTTC. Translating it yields CASSFGDRRYNEQFF.

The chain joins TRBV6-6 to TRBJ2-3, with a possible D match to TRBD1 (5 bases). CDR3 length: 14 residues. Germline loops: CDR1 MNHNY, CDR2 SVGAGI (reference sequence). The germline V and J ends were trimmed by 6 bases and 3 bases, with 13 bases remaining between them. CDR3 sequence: CASSRELGTDTQYF. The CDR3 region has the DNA TGTGCCAGCAGCAGGGAATTGGGGACAGATACGCAGTATTTT.

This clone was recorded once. The CDR3 sequence: CASRATGSSGNTIYF. The DNA of the CDR3 is TGTGCCAGTAGGGCGACGGGAAGCTCTGGAAACACCATATATTTT. The rearrangement joins TRBV19 to TRBJ1-3; D not resolved. The V end lost 6 bases, the J end lost 0 bases, and 12 bases lay between the germline ends. Germline V gene lookup returns CDR1 LNHDA and CDR2 SQIVND (reference sequence). The CDR3 has 15 amino acids.

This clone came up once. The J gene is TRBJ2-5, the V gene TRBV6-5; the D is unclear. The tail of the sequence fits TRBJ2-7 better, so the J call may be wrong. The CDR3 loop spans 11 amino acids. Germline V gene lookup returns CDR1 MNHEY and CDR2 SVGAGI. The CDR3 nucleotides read TGTGCCAGCACCGACACGTACGAGCAGTACTTC. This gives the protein CASTDTYEQYF.

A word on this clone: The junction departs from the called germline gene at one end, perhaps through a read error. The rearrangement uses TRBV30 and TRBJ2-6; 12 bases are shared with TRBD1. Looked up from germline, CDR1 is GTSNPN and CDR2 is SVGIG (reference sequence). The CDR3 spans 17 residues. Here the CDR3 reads CAWRGTGGYSGANGLTF. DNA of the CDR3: TGTGCCTGGAGGGGGACAGGGGGCTACTCTGGGGCCAACGGCCTGACTTTC.

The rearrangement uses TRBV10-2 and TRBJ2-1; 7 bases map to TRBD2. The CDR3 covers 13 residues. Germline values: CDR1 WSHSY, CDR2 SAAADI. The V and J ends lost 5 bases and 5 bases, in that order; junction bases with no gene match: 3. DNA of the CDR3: TGCGCCAGCAGTAGGCTAGCGGACAATGAGCAGTTCTTC. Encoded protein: CASSRLADNEQFF.

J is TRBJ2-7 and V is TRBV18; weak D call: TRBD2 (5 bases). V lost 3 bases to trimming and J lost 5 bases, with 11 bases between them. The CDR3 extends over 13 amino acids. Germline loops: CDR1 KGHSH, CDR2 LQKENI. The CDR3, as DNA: TGTGCCAGCTCACCGAGGGCGTTCGACGAGCAGTACTTC. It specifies CASSPRAFDEQYF.

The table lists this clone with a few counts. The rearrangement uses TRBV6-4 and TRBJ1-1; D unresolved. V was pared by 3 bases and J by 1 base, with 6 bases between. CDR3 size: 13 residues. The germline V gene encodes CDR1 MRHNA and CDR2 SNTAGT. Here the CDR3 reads CASSETENTEAFF. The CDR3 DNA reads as TGTGCCAGCAGTGAAACAGAGAACACTGAAGCTTTCTTT.

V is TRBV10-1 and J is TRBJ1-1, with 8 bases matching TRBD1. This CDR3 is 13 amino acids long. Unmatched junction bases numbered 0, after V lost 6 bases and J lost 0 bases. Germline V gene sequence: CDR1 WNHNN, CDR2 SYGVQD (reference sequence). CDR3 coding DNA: TGCGCCAGCAGGGACAGGGTGAACACTGAAGCTTTCTTT. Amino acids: CASRDRVNTEAFF.

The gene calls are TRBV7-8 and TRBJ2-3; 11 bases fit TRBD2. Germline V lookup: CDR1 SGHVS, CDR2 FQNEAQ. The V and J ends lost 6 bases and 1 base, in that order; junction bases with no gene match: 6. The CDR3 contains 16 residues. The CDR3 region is CASRLAGALGTDTQYF. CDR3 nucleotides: TGTGCCAGCAGACTAGCGGGGGCCCTAGGCACAGATACGCAGTATTTT.